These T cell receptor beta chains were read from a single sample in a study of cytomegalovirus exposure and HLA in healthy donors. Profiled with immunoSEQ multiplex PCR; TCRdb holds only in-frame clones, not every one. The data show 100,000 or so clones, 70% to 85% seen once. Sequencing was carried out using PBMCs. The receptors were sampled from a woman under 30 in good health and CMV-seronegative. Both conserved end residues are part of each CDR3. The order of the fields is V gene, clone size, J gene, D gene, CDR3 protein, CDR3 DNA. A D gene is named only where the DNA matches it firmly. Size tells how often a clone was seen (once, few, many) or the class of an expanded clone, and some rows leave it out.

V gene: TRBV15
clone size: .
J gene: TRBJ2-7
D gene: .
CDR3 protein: CATSRDRETSSYEQYF
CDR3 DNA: TGTGCCACCAGCAGAGATCGGGAAACCAGCTCCTACGAGCAGTACTTC

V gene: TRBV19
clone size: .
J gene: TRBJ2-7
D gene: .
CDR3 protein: CASSIRASVSPPYEQYF
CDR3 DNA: TGTGCCAGTAGTATCAGGGCTAGCGTTTCCCCGCCCTACGAGCAGTACTTC

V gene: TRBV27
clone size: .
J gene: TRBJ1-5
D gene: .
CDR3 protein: CASSSRRGGNQPQHF
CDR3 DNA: TGTGCCAGCAGTTCCCGACGGGGGGGAAATCAGCCCCAGCATTTT

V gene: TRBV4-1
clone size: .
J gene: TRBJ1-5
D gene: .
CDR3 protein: CASSPATGRDSNQPQHF
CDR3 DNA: TGCGCCAGCAGCCCGGCCACAGGGAGGGACAGCAATCAGCCCCAGCATTTT

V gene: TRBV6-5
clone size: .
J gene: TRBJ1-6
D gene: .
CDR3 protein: CASSYVPGDSPLHF
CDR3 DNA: TGTGCCAGCAGTTACGTCCCAGGGGACTCACCCCTCCACTTT

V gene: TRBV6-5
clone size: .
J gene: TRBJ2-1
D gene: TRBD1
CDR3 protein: CASSYSFVGQELF
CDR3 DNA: TGTGCCAGCAGTTACTCGTTTGTCGGACAGGAACTCTTC

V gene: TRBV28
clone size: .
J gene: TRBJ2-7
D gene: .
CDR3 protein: CASRSFYEQYF
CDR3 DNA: TGTGCCAGCAGGAGCTTCTACGAGCAGTACTTC

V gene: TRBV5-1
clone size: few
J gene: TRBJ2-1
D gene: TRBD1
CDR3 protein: CASSTGTANEQFF
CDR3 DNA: TGCGCCAGCAGCACAGGGACAGCCAATGAGCAGTTCTTC

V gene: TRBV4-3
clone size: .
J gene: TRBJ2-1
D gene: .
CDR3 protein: CASSQDVLAEPYAYNEQFF
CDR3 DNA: TGCGCCAGCAGCCAAGATGTACTAGCCGAACCCTACGCCTACAATGAGCAGTTCTTC

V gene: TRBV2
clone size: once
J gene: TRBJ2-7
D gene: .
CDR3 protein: CASSENLNLSSEQYF
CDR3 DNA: TGTGCCAGCAGTGAAAACCTAAATTTATCCTCCGAGCAGTACTTC

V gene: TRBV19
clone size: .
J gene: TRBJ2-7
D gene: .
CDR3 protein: CASSRPTTGRGYEQYF
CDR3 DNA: TGTGCCAGTAGTCGCCCCACGACAGGTCGAGGCTACGAGCAGTACTTC

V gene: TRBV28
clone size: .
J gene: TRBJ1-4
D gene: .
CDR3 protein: CASSLWAGDGEKLFF
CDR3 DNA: TGTGCCAGCAGTTTATGGGCGGGGGACGGTGAAAAACTGTTTTTT

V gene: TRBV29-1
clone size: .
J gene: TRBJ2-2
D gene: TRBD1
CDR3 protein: CSGGQRTGELFF
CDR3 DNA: TGCAGCGGGGGACAGAGGACCGGGGAGCTGTTTTTT

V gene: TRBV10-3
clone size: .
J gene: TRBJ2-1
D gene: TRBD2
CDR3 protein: CAVSQAGGKAYNEQFF
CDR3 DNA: TGTGCCGTCTCGCAAGCCGGGGGGAAGGCGTACAATGAGCAGTTCTTC

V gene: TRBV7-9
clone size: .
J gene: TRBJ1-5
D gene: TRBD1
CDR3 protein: CASSLGTGRNQPQHF
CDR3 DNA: TGTGCCAGCAGCTTAGGGACAGGGAGGAATCAGCCCCAGCATTTT

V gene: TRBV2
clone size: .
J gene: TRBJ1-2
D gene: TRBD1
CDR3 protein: CASRQGARGYTF
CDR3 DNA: TGTGCCAGCAGACAGGGGGCGCGAGGCTACACCTTC

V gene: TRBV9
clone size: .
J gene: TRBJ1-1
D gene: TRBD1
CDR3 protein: CASSPRGKGAVSTEAFF
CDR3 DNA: TGTGCCAGCAGCCCCCGGGGGAAGGGGGCCGTGAGCACTGAAGCTTTCTTT

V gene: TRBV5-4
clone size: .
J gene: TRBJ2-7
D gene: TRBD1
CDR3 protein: CASSSDRGGEQYF
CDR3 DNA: TGTGCCAGCAGCTCCGACAGGGGTGGGGAGCAGTACTTC

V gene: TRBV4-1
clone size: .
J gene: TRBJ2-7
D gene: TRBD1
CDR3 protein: CASSHDRGADEQYF
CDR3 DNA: TGCGCCAGCAGCCACGACAGGGGAGCCGACGAGCAGTACTTC

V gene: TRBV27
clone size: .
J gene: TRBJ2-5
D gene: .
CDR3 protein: CASSPRGFLRNQETQYF
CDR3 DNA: TGTGCCAGCAGCCCAAGGGGGTTCTTACGTAACCAAGAGACCCAGTACTTC

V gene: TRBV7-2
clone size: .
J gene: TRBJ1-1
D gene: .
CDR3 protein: CASSLGGSNTEAFF
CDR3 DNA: TGTGCCAGCAGCTTAGGAGGATCGAACACTGAAGCTTTCTTT

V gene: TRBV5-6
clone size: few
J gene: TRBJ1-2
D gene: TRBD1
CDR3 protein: CASSSEDRDGYTF
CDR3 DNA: TGTGCCAGCAGCTCAGAGGACAGGGATGGCTACACCTTC

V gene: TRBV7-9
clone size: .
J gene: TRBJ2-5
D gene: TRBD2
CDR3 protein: CASSLRTSGDETQYF
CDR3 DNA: TGTGCCAGCAGCTTAAGGACTAGCGGGGATGAGACCCAGTACTTC

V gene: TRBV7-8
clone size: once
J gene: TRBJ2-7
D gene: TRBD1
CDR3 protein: CASSLGGRTGWEQYF
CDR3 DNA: TGTGCCAGCAGCTTAGGGGGCAGGACAGGGTGGGAGCAGTACTTC

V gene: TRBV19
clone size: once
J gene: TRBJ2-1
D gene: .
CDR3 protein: CASSRDWDSWGDEQFF
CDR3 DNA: TGTGCCAGTTCCCGGGACTGGGACTCATGGGGCGATGAGCAGTTCTTC

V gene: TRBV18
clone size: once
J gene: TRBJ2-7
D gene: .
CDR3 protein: CASSPLSGPSSYEQYF
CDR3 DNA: TGTGCCAGCTCACCATTGTCAGGGCCTAGCTCCTACGAGCAGTACTTC

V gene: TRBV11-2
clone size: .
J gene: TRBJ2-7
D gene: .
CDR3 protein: CASSPGTLGFYEQYF
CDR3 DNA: TGTGCCAGCAGCCCGGGGACTTTAGGATTCTACGAGCAGTACTTC

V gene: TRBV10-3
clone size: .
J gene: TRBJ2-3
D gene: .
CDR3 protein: CAISESAEGGTDTQYF
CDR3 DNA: TGTGCCATCAGTGAGTCGGCGGAAGGGGGCACAGATACGCAGTATTTT

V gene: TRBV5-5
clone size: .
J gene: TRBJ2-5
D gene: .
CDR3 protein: CASSPSGYPGETQYF
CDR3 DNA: TGTGCCAGCAGCCCCTCGGGCTATCCGGGGGAGACCCAGTACTTC

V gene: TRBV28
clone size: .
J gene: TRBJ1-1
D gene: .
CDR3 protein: CASSLMGESVRAFF
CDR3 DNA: TGTGCCAGCAGTTTAATGGGAGAATCAGTTAGGGCTTTCTTT

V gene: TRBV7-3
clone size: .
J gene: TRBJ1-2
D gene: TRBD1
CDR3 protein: CASSATDRVGAYTF
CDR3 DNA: TGTGCCAGCAGCGCGACGGACAGGGTTGGAGCCTACACCTTC

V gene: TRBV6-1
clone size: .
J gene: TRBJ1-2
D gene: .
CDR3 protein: CASTAGTTANYGYTF
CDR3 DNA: TGTGCCAGCACCGCCGGGACAACAGCTAACTATGGCTACACCTTC

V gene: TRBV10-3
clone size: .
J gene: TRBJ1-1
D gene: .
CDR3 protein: CAISLQGNTEAFF
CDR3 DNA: TGTGCCATCAGTTTACAGGGGAACACTGAAGCTTTCTTT

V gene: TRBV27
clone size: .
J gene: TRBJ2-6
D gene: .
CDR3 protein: CASSFGSGANVLTF
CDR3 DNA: TGTGCCAGCAGTTTCGGGTCTGGGGCCAACGTCCTGACTTTC

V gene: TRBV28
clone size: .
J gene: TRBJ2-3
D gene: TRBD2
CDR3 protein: CASSLRLAGVPDTQYF
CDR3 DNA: TGTGCCAGCAGTTTACGACTAGCGGGAGTCCCAGATACGCAGTATTTT

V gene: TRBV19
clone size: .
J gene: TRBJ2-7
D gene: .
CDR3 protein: CASSGTFSSYEQYF
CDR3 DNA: TGTGCCAGTAGTGGGACTTTTAGCTCCTACGAGCAGTACTTC

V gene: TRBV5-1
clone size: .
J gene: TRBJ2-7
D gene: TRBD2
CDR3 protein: CASSRIPSGSHISDYEQYF
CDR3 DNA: TGCGCCAGCAGCCGGATTCCTAGCGGGAGTCATATCAGCGACTACGAGCAGTACTTC

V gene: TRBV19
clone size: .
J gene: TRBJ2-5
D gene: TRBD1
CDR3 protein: CASSRTGGETQYF
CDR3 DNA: TGTGCCAGTAGCCGGACAGGGGGAGAGACCCAGTACTTC

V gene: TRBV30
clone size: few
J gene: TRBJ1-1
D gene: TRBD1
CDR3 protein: CAWRGTGIPEAFF
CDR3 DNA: TGTGCCTGGAGAGGGACAGGGATCCCTGAAGCTTTCTTT

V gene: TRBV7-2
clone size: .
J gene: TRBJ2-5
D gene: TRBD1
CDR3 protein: CASSLAGQGETQYF
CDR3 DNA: TGTGCCAGCAGCTTAGCCGGACAGGGAGAGACCCAGTACTTC

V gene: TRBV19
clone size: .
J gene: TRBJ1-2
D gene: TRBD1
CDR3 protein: CASSISKGVSRGDGYTF
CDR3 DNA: TGTGCCAGTAGCATCTCGAAGGGAGTGAGCAGGGGGGACGGCTACACCTTC

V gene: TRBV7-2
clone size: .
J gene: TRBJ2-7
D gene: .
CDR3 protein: CASSLLYEQYF
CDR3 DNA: TGTGCCAGCAGCTTACTGTACGAGCAGTACTTC

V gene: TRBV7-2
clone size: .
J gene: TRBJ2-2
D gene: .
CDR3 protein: CASSLGTTPGTGELFF
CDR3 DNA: TGTGCCAGCAGCTTAGGGACTACCCCGGGGACCGGGGAGCTGTTTTTT

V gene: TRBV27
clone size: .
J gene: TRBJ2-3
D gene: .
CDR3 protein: CASKRGELSHTQYF
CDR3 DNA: TGTGCCAGCAAAAGAGGAGAGCTCAGCCATACGCAGTATTTT

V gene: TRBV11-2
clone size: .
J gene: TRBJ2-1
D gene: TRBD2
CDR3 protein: CASSPGLAGGYNEQFF
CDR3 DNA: TGTGCCAGCAGCCCGGGTTTAGCGGGAGGGTACAATGAGCAGTTCTTC

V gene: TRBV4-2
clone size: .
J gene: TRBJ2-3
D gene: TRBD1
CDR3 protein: CASSQERGGTQYF
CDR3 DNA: TGTGCCAGCAGCCAGGAACGAGGGGGCACGCAGTATTTT

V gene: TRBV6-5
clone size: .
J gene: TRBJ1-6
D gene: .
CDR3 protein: CASSYRGNNSPLHF
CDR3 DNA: TGTGCCAGCAGTTACCGAGGAAATAATTCACCCCTCCACTTT

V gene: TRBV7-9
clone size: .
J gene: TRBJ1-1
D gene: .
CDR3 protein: CSSSHGGGGNTEAFF
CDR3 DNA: TGTTCCAGCAGCCACGGCGGGGGAGGGAACACTGAAGCTTTCTTT

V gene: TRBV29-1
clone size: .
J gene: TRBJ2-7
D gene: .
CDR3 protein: CSVIQGSYEQYF
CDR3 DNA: TGCAGCGTAATACAGGGATCCTACGAGCAGTACTTC

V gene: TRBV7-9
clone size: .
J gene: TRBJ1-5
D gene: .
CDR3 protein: CASSLGADQPQHF
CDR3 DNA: TGTGCCAGCAGCCTGGGGGCAGATCAGCCCCAGCATTTT

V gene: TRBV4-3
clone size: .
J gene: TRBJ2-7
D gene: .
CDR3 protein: CASSPRIGQYEQYF
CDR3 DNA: TGCGCCAGCAGTCCACGAATCGGACAGTACGAGCAGTACTTC

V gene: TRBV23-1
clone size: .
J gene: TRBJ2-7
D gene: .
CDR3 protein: CAAPSEAAHLENPLRATYEQYF
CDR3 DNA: TGCGCCGCCCCAAGTGAGGCAGCCCATCTTGAGAACCCCCTACGAGCCACCTACGAGCAGTACTTC

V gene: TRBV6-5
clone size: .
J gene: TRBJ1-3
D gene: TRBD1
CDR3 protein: CASSYDRGRNTIYF
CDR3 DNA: TGTGCCAGCAGTTACGACAGGGGGAGAAACACCATATATTTT

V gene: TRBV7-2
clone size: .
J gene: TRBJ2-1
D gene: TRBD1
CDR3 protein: CASSLTGGQFEQFF
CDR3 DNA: TGTGCCAGCAGTTTAACAGGGGGCCAGTTTGAGCAGTTCTTC

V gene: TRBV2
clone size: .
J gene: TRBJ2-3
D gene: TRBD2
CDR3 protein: CASRGLADFTDTQYF
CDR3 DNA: TGTGCCAGCAGAGGCCTAGCGGACTTCACAGATACGCAGTATTTT

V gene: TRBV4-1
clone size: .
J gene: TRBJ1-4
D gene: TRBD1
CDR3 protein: CASSQHFFRDSGRYKLFF
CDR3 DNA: TGCGCCAGCAGCCAGCACTTTTTTAGGGACAGTGGAAGATATAAACTGTTTTTT

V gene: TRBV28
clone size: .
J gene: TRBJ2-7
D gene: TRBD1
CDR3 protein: CASRPIMTGSEQYF
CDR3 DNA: TGTGCCAGCAGACCTATTATGACAGGGTCCGAGCAGTACTTC